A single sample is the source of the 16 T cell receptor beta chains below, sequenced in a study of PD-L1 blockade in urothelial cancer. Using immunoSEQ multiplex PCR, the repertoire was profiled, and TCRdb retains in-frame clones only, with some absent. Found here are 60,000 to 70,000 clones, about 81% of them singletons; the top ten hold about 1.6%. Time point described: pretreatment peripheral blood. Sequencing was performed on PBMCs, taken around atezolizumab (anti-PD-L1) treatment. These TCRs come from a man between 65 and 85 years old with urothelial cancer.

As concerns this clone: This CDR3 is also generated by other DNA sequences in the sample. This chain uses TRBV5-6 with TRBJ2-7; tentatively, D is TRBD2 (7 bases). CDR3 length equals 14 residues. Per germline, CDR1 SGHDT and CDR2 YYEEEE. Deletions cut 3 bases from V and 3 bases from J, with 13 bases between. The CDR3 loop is CASSWGGGGYEQYF. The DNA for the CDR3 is TGTGCCAGCAGCTGGGGGGGCGGAGGCTACGAGCAGTACTTC. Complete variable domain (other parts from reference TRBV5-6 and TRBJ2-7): DAGVTQSPTHLIKTRGQQVTLRCSPKSGHDTVSWYQQALGQGPQFIFQYYEEEERQRGNFPDRFSGHQFPNYSSELNVNALLLGDSALYLCASSWGGGGYEQYFGPGTRLTVT.

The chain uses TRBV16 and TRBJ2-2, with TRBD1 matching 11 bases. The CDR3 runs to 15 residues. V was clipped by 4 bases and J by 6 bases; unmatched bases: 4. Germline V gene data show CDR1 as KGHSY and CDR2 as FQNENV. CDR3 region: CASSLGQGASGELFF. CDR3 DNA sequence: TGTGCCAGCAGCCTCGGACAGGGGGCGTCCGGGGAGCTGTTTTTT. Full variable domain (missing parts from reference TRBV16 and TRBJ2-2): GEEVAQTPKHLVRGEGQKAKLYCAPIKGHSYVFWYQQVLKNEFKFLISFQNENVFDETGMPKERFSAKCLPNSPCSLEIQATKLEDSAVYFCASSLGQGASGELFFGEGSRLTVL.

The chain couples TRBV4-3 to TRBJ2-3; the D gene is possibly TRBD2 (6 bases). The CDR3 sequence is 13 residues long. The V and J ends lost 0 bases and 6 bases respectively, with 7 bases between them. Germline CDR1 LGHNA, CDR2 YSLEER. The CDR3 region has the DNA TGCGCCAGCAGCCAAGAAAGCGGGGATACGCAGTATTTT. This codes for CASSQESGDTQYF.

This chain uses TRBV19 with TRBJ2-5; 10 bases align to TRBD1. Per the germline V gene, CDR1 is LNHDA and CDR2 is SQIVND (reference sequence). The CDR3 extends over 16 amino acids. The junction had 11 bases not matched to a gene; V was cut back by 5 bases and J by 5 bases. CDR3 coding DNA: TGTGCCAGTAGTCCCTCACGGGACAGGGGTTTTGAGACCCAGTACTTC. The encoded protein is CASSPSRDRGFETQYF.

CDR3 DNA sequence: TGTGCCAGCAGCCCGTCAGCGGGAGGGTATGAGCAGTTCTTC. It codes for CASSPSAGGYEQFF. This rearrangement joins TRBV7-3 to TRBJ2-1, with TRBD2 matching over 10 bases. From germline, CDR1 is SGHTA and CDR2 FQGTGA. With 5 bases clipped from V and 8 bases from J, the junction kept 6 bases outside the gene matches. The CDR3 has 14 amino acids.

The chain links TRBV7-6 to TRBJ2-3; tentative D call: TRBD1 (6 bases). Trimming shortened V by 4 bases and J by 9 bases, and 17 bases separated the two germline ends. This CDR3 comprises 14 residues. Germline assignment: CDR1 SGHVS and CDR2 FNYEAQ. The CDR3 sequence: CASSSEETGGTQYF. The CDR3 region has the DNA TGTGCCAGCAGCTCAGAAGAGACAGGCGGAACGCAGTATTTT.

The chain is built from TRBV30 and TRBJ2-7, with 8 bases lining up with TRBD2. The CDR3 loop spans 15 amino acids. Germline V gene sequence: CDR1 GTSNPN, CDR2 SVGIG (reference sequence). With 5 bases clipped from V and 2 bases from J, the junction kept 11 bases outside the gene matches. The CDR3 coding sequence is TGTGCCTGGGACATCGGGCTAGCGGGCGCCTACGAGCAGTACTTC. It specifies CAWDIGLAGAYEQYF. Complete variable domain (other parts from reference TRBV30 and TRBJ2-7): SQTIHQWPATLVQPVGSPLSLECTVEGTSNPNLYWYRQAAGRGLQLLFYSVGIGQISSEVPQNLSASRPQDRQFILSSKKLLLSDSGFYLCAWDIGLAGAYEQYFGPGTRLTVT.

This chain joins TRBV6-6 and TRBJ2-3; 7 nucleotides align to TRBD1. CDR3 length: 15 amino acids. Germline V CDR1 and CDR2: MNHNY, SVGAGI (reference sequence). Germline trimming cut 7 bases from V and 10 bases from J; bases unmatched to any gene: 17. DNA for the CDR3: TGTGCCAGCACTACAGACAGGGAGAGGGGTGTATCGCAGTATTTT. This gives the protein CASTTDRERGVSQYF.

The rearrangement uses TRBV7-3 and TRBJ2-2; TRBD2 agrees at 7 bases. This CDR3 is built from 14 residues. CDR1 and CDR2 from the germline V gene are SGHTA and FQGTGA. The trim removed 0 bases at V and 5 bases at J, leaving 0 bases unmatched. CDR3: CASSLTGGTGELFF. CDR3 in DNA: TGTGCCAGCAGCTTAACGGGGGGGACCGGGGAGCTGTTTTTT.

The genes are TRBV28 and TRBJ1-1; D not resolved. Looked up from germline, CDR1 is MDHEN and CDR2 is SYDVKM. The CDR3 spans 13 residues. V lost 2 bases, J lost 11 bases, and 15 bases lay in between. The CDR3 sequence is CASSLPRPGRAFF. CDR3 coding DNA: TGTGCCAGCAGTTTACCTCGCCCCGGGAGGGCTTTCTTT.

In DNA, the CDR3 is TGTGCCAGCAGCTTAGCCGGGGGGGAGCAGTTCTTC. The encoded protein is CASSLAGGEQFF. The chain employs TRBV7-2 and TRBJ2-1, with 7 bases aligning to TRBD2. This CDR3 contains 12 residues. The V gene end was trimmed by 0 bases and the J gene end by 10 bases; junction bases not matched to a gene: 0. In germline, CDR1 is SGHTA, CDR2 FQGNSA.

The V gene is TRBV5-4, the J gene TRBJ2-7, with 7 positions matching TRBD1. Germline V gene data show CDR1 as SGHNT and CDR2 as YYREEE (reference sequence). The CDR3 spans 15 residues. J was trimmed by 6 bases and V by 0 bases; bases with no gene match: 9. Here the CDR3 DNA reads TGTGCCAGCAGCTTGGGAGGGGGCCTCAAAGCCGAGCAGTACTTC. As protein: CASSLGGGLKAEQYF.

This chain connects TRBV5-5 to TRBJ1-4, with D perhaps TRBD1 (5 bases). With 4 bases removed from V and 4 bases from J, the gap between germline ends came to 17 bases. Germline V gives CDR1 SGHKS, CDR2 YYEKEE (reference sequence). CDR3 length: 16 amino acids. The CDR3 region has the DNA TGTGCCAGCAGCCCTCGGGGGGTTTCGGTTAATGAAAAACTGTTTTTT. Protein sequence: CASSPRGVSVNEKLFF.

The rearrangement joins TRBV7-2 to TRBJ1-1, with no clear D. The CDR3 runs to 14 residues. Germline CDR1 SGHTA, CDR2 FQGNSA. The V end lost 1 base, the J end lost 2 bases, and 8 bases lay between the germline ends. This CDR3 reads CASSLVRQNTEAFF. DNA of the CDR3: TGTGCCAGCAGCTTAGTGAGACAAAACACTGAAGCTTTCTTT.

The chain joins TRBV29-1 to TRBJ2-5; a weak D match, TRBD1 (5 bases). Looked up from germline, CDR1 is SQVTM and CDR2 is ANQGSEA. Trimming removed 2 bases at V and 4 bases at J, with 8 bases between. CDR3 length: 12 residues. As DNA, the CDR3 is TGCAGCGTTGAAAGGGGTGGAGAGACCCAGTACTTC. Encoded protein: CSVERGGETQYF.

CDR3 amino acids: CASRPGQGGTGELFF. The CDR3 bases are TGTGCCAGCAGGCCGGGACAGGGGGGGACCGGGGAGCTGTTTTTT. The chain uses TRBV11-3 and TRBJ2-2; 11 bases are a match to TRBD1. The CDR3 sequence is 15 residues long. V lost 6 bases to trimming and J lost 5 bases; unmatched junction nucleotides: 5. Germline V gives CDR1 SGHNT, CDR2 YENEEA. Full variable domain (rest looked up from reference TRBV11-3 and TRBJ2-2): EAGVVQSPRYKIIEKKQPVAFWCNPISGHNTLYWYLQNLGQGPELLIRYENEEAVDDSQLPKDRFSAERLKGVDSTLKIQPAELGDSAVYLCASRPGQGGTGELFFGEGSRLTVL.